Listed below are T cell receptor beta chains from one sample, sequenced in a study of T cell responses to AZD1222 COVID-19 vaccine. Sequenced by immunoSEQ multiplex PCR; TCRdb stores in-frame clones only, minus some. The sample records 100,000 to 150,000 clones, about 92% being singletons. The sequencing here drew on peripheral blood, taken on day 0 of AZD1222 vaccination. The source of these receptors is an adult in good health. The CDR3 runs from the conserved cysteine through the conserved F or W. Fields, in order: J gene, clone size, D gene, V gene, CDR3 DNA, CDR3 protein. A D gene is named only where the DNA matches it firmly. Only part of the rows carry a size: once, few, many, or a class if the clone is expanded.

TRBJ1-2	.	.	TRBV4-1	TGCGCCAGCAGCCAAGCCCCAGGGAGTTCAGACTATGGCTACACCTTC	CASSQAPGSSDYGYTF
TRBJ1-2	.	.	TRBV11-2	TGTGCCAGCAGCTTAGATATGGGGCCGATCTATGGCTACACCTTC	CASSLDMGPIYGYTF
TRBJ2-7	.	.	TRBV6-5	TGTGCCAGCACCTCTGGCACCGGTACGTACGAGCAGTACTTC	CASTSGTGTYEQYF
TRBJ1-1	.	.	TRBV29-1	TGCAGCGTTGGAACAATGAACACTGAAGCTTTCTTT	CSVGTMNTEAFF
TRBJ1-5	.	.	TRBV7-2	TGTGCCAGCAGCTTAGTCGGAGGAAATCAGCCCCAGCATTTT	CASSLVGGNQPQHF
TRBJ1-5	.	.	TRBV9	TGTGCCAGCAGCGCTGGATTCAATCAGCCCCAGCATTTT	CASSAGFNQPQHF
TRBJ1-2	.	TRBD1	TRBV19	TGTGCCAGTAGTCCCCTGGACAGGGCTAACTATGGCTACACCTTC	CASSPLDRANYGYTF
TRBJ2-7	once	TRBD2	TRBV9	TGTGCCAGCAGCCCACATGGCGGGAGTTTTGGCGAGCAGTACTTC	CASSPHGGSFGEQYF
TRBJ2-3	.	TRBD1	TRBV5-6	TGTGCCAGCAGCTTGGCGGGACAGGCTCGGGATACGCAGTATTTT	CASSLAGQARDTQYF
TRBJ2-7	.	.	TRBV30	TGTGCCTGGAGTGTAATCCCCCAGTACGAGCAGTACTTC	CAWSVIPQYEQYF
TRBJ2-5	.	.	TRBV7-6	TGTGCCAGCAGCCAGCGAGGGACGGCGCAAGAGACCCAGTACTTC	CASSQRGTAQETQYF
TRBJ1-5	.	.	TRBV6-1	TGTGCCAGCAGTGAGGGGGGGTGGTCGCAGCCCCAGCATTTT	CASSEGGWSQPQHF